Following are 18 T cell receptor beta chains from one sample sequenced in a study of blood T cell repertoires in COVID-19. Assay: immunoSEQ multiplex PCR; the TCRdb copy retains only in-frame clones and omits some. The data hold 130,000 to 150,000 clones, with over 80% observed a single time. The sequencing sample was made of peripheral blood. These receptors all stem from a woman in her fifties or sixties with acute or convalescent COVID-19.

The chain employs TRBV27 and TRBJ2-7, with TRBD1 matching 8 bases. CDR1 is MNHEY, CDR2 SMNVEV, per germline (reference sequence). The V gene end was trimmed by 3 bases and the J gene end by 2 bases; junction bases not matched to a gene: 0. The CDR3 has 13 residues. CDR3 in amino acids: CASSLDRAYEQYF. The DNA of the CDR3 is TGTGCCAGCAGTTTGGACAGGGCCTACGAGCAGTACTTC.

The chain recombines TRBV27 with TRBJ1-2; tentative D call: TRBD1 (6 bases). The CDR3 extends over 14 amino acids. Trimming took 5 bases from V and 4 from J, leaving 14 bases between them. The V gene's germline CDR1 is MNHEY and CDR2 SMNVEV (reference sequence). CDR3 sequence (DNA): TGTGCCAGCAGTCGACGACAGGAACCCTATGGCTACACCTTC. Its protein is CASSRRQEPYGYTF.

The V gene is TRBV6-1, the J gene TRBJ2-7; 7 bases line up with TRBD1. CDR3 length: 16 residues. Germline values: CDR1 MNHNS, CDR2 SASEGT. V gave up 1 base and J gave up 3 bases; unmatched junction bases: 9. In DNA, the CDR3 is TGTGCCAGCAGTGAAGATGGACAGGAAAGTTACTACGAGCAGTACTTC. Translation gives CASSEDGQESYYEQYF.

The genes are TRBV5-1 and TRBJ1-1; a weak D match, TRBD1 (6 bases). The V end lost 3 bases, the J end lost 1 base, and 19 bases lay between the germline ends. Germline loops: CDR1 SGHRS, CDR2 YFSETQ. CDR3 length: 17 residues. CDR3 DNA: TGCGCCAGCAGCTCGGGGGGCCTCCTTAAGGCGAACACTGAAGCTTTCTTT. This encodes CASSSGGLLKANTEAFF. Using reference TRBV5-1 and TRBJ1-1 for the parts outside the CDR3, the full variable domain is KAGVTQTPRYLIKTRGQQVTLSCSPISGHRSVSWYQQTPGQGLQFLFEYFSETQRNKGNFPGRFSGRQFSNSRSEMNVSTLELGDSALYLCASSSGGLLKANTEAFFGQGTRLTVV.

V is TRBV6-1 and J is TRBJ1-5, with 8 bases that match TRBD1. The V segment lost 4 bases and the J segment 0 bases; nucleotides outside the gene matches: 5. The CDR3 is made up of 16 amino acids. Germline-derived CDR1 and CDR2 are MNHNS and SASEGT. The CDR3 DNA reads TGTGCCAGCAGTGCCCGGGACAGGTATAGCAATCAGCCCCAGCATTTT. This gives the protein CASSARDRYSNQPQHF.

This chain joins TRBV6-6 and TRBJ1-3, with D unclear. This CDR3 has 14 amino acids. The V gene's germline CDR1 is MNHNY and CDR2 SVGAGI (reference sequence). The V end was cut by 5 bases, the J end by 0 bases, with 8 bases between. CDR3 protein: CASSVGDSGNTIYF. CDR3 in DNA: TGTGCCAGCAGTGTAGGAGACTCTGGAAACACCATATATTTT.

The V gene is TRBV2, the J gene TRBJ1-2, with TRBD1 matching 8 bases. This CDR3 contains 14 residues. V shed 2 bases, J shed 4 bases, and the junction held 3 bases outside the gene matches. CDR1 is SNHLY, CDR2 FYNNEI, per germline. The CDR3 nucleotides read TGTGCCAGCAGTGAACAGGGGGCGCGCTATGGCTACACCTTC. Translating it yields CASSEQGARYGYTF.

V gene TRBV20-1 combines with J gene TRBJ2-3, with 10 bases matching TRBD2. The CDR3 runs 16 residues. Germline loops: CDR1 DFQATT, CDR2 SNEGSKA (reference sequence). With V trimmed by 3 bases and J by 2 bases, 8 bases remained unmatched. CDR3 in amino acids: CSASTTSGDTTDTQYF. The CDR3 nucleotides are TGCAGTGCTAGTACCACTAGCGGGGATACCACAGATACGCAGTATTTT.

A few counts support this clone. This CDR3 reads CASSLVGEGYGYTF. Here the CDR3 DNA reads TGTGCCAGCAGCTTGGTCGGGGAAGGATATGGCTACACCTTC. The chain couples TRBV5-4 to TRBJ1-2, with no clear D. Germline CDR1 reads SGHNT; CDR2 reads YYREEE (reference sequence). Trimming took off 0 bases at V and 5 bases at J, with 11 bases between the two ends. The CDR3 runs to 14 residues. Full variable domain (remainder filled in from reference TRBV5-4 and TRBJ1-2): ETGVTQSPTHLIKTRGQQVTLRCSSQSGHNTVSWYQQALGQGPQFIFQYYREEENGRGNFPPRFSGLQFPNYSSELNVNALELDDSALYLCASSLVGEGYGYTFGSGTRLTVV.

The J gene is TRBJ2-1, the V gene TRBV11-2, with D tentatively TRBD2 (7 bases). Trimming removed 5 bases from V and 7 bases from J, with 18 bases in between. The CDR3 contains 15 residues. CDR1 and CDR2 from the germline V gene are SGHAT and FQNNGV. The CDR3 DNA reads TGTGCCAGCAGCGCCCGCCTAGGGGGGGAAAATGAGCAGTTCTTC. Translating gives CASSARLGGENEQFF.

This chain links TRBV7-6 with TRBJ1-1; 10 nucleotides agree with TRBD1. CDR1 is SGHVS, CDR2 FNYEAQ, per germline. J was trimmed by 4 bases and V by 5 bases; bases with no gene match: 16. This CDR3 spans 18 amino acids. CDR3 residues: CASSPQQRNRDRGTEAFF. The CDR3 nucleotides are TGTGCCAGCAGCCCCCAGCAGAGGAACCGGGACAGGGGCACTGAAGCTTTCTTT. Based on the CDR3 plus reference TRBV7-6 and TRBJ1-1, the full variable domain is GAGVSQSPRYKVTKRGQDVALRCDPISGHVSLYWYRQALGQGPEFLTYFNYEAQQDKSGLPNDRFSAERPEGSISTLTIQRTEQRDSAMYRCASSPQQRNRDRGTEAFFGQGTRLTVV.

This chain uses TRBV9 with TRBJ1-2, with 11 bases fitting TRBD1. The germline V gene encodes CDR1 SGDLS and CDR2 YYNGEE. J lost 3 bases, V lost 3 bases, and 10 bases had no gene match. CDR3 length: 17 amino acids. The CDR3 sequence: CASSAPSGTGGDYGYTF. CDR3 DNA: TGTGCCAGCAGCGCCCCTTCCGGGACAGGGGGAGACTATGGCTACACCTTC.

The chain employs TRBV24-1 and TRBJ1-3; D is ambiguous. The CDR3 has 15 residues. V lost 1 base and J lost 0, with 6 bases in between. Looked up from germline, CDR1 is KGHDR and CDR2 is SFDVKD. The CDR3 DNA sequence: TGTGCCACCAGTGATTTTACAGTCTCTGGAAACACCATATATTTT. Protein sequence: CATSDFTVSGNTIYF.

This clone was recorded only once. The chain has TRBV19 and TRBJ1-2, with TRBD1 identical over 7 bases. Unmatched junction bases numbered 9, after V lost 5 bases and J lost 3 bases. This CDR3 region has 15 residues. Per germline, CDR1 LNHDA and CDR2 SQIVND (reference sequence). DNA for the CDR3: TGTGCCAGTAGTTTGGGGGGACAGAACTACTATGGCTACACCTTC. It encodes CASSLGGQNYYGYTF.

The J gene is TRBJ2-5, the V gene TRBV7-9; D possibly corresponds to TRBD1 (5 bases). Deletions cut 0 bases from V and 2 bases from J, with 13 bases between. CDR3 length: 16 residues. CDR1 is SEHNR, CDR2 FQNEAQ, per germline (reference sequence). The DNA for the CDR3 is TGTGCCAGCAGCTTAGCGCTTCAGGGCAGACAAGAGACCCAGTACTTC. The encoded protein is CASSLALQGRQETQYF.

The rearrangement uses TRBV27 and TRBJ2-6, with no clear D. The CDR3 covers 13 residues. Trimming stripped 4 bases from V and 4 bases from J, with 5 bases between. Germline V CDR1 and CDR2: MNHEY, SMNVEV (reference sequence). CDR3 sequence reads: CASSYSGANVLTF. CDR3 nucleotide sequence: TGTGCCAGCAGTTATTCGGGGGCCAACGTCCTGACTTTC.

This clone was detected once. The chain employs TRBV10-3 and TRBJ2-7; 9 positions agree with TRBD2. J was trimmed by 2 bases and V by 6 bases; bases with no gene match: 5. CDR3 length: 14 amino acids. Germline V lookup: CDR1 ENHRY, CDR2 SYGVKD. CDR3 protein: CAISRLAETYEQYF. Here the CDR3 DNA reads TGTGCCATCAGCAGACTAGCGGAGACCTACGAGCAGTACTTC.

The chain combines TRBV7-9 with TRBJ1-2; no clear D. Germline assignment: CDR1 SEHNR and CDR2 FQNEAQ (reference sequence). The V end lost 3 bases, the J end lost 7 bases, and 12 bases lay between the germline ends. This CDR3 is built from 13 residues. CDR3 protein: CASSFPREGGYTF. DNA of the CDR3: TGTGCCAGCAGCTTTCCGCGGGAGGGTGGCTACACCTTC.